One TCR beta chain is described in this entry. No antigen is known for it. With 60 Vbeta and 13 Jbeta primers, the PCR was carried out. Using immunoSEQ multiplex PCR, the repertoire was profiled, and TCRdb retains in-frame clones only, with some absent. The table lists about 84,000 clones, roughly 61% of them singletons. This record comes from a study of cytomegalovirus exposure and HLA in healthy donors. Study at large: The roughly 100 million unique TCR beta sequences, from about 179 million T cells, were found by an earlier analysis.

The junction had 7 bases not matched to a gene; V was cut back by 4 bases and J by 5 bases. The germline V gene has CDR1 SGHAT and CDR2 FQNNGV. The length of the CDR3 is 14 residues. Broader study findings: HLA alleles showed associations with some 17,000 TCR beta sequences in a later analysis, at a 0.05 false discovery rate. Reports showed the classifier diagnosing cytomegalovirus status with high specificity and sensitivity.

The TCR sequence derives from a woman in her thirties or forties in good health and CMV-seropositive. The V call is TRBV11-2, the J call TRBJ1-1, with TRBD1 matching 7 bases. The sequencing input was PBMCs. The CDR3 sequence is CASSSTGLGTEAFF. CDR3 bases: TGTGCCAGCAGCTCGACAGGGTTGGGGACTGAAGCTTTCTTT. The entire variable domain, with the rest obtained from reference TRBV11-2 and TRBJ1-1, is as follows: EAGVAQSPRYKIIEKRQSVAFWCNPISGHATLYWYQQILGQGPKLLIQFQNNGVVDDSQLPKDRFSAERLKGVDSTLKIQPAKLEDSAVYLCASSSTGLGTEAFFGQGTRLTVV.